Sequencing of this T cell receptor beta chain was carried out in a study of blood T cell repertoires in COVID-19. For the study at large: Samples of COVID-19 (acute and convalescent) were obtained from the United States, Italy and Spain. Nucleic acid was either cDNA or gDNA, and it came from T cells, B-cell-depleted T cells, or PBMCs.

In the study's own analysis: Reference gene primer amplification yielded estimated nucleated cell counts. Sequencing was performed with immunoSEQ multiplex PCR; in TCRdb, only in-frame clones are kept and a portion is missing. V, J and clone size were drawn from that table, and D and trimming were deduced from the DNA. The sample holds fewer than 100,000 clones, 82% seen once. This sequence was found in a man between 45 and 60 years old with acute or convalescent COVID-19. The sequencing input was peripheral blood.

The CDR3 nucleotides are TGTGCCAGTAGTTCGGGACAGAGATATATCTACGAGCAGTACTTC. This codes for CASSSGQRYIYEQYF. J is TRBJ2-7 and V is TRBV19, with 7 bases that match TRBD1. The V gene end was trimmed by 5 bases and the J gene end by 3 bases; junction bases not matched to a gene: 10. CDR1 is LNHDA, CDR2 SQIVND, per germline (reference sequence). This CDR3 region has 15 residues.